Below, 23 T cell receptor beta chains from the same sample are listed, as sequenced in a study of T cells in Graves' hyperthyroidism and ophthalmopathy. It was RNA transcripts that yielded the amplified TCR beta CDR3 regions. HTBI primers were used for first-round RT-PCR of the TCR CDR3. Via MiXCR, TCRdb re-called the multiplex PCR reads, giving one row per CDR3 protein. Here the sample spans hundreds of thousands of distinct CDR3 sequences, more than 12% being singletons. The sample consisted of blood. The receptors originated from a woman between 45 and 60 years old with Graves' ophthalmopathy.

This clonotype was observed at least ten times. J is TRBJ1-5 and V is TRBV12-3 or TRBV12-4; weak D call: TRBD1 (6 bases). CDR3 length: 16 amino acids. V gave up 2 bases and J gave up 1 base, with 12 bases separating them. CDR3 nucleotides: TGTGCCAGCAGTTTATGGGGGGGCGTCAGCAATCAGCCCCAGCATTTT. This translates into CASSLWGGVSNQPQHF.

This clonotype was recorded at least ten times. V and J are TRBV20-1 and TRBJ1-2; D is possibly TRBD1 (5 bases). There are 13 residues in the CDR3. V lost 3 bases to trimming and J lost 3 bases, with 11 bases between them. Germline CDR1 and CDR2: DFQATT and SNEGSKA (reference sequence). CDR3 in DNA: TGCAGTGCTAGTAACAGGTTCGACTATGGCTACACCTTC. Protein product: CSASNRFDYGYTF.

V is TRBV15 and J is TRBJ2-1, with a weak D call TRBD1 (6 bases). CDR1 is LNHNV and CDR2 is YYDKDF in the germline V gene (reference sequence). The CDR3 is made up of 16 amino acids. With 0 bases removed from V and 0 bases from J, the gap between germline ends came to 9 bases. This chain's CDR3 is CATSREDSHSYNEQFF. The CDR3 region has the DNA TGTGCCACCAGCAGAGAGGACAGCCACTCCTACAATGAGCAGTTCTTC. Full variable domain (remainder filled in from reference TRBV15 and TRBJ2-1): DAMVIQNPRYQVTQFGKPVTLSCSQTLNHNVMYWYQQKSSQAPKLLFHYYDKDFNNEADTPDNFQSRRPNTSFCFLDIRSPGLGDTAMYLCATSREDSHSYNEQFFGPGTRLTVL.

This clonotype was seen a handful of times. This may come from a read error, since a much larger clone is one base off. This sequence joins TRBV6-5 and TRBJ2-5, with D possibly being TRBD1 (6 bases). Germline V gene lookup returns CDR1 MNHEY and CDR2 SVGAGI. This CDR3 contains 17 residues. CDR3: CASGYSKGWARGQTQYF. CDR3 nucleotide sequence: TGTGCCAGCGGTTACTCGAAAGGGTGGGCCAGGGGACAGACCCAGTACTTC.

The chain has TRBV15 and TRBJ1-5; weak D call: TRBD1 (6 bases). V lost 0 bases and J 6 bases, leaving 9 bases between the germline ends. Germline V gives CDR1 LNHNV, CDR2 YYDKDF (reference sequence). The CDR3 is made up of 14 amino acids. The CDR3: CATSRDEGVQPQHF. Written as DNA, the CDR3 is TGTGCCACCAGCAGAGATGAGGGGGTTCAGCCCCAGCATTTT.

This clonotype was detected many times. The chain recombines TRBV5-1 with TRBJ1-1; possibly TRBD1 for D (5 bases). Germline values: CDR1 SGHRS, CDR2 YFSETQ. Trimming shortened V by 0 bases and J by 4 bases, and 10 bases separated the two germline ends. CDR3 size: 14 residues. The CDR3 DNA sequence: TGCGCCAGCAGCTTGGCCGGAGGGGTCACTGAAGCTTTCTTT. Translation gives CASSLAGGVTEAFF.

Only a few counts were recorded for this clonotype. The genes are TRBV10-3 and TRBJ2-1, with D perhaps TRBD2 (5 bases). V lost 4 bases and J lost 11, with 12 bases in between. The length of the CDR3 is 12 residues. Germline CDR1 reads ENHRY; CDR2 reads SYGVKD. The CDR3 DNA is TGTGCCATCAGTGCGGAGACGGGAAAGCAGTTCTTC. Translating it yields CAISAETGKQFF.

This clonotype was detected many times. This rearrangement joins TRBV4-1 to TRBJ2-7, with D uncertain. The V end lost 3 bases, the J end lost 5 bases, and 5 bases lay between the germline ends. From germline, CDR1 is MGHRA and CDR2 YSYEKL. This CDR3 has 11 amino acids. The CDR3 region has the DNA TGCGCCAGCAGCCATATGAACGAGCAGTACTTC. Protein: CASSHMNEQYF.

Notes on this clonotype: Since no conserved phenylalanine or tryptophan closes the CDR3, a read error is the likely cause. V is TRBV6-2 or TRBV6-3 and J is TRBJ1-1; D gene unclear. The CDR3 is 15 residues long. In germline, CDR1 is MNHEY, CDR2 SVGEGT. CDR3 bases: TGTGCCAGCTGTTACTCGTCCGGGGTGCGGACTGAAGCTTTCCTT. Its protein is CASCYSSGVRTEAFL.

This clonotype was counted at least ten times. The chain uses TRBV28 and TRBJ2-3, with 15 bases fitting TRBD2. In germline, CDR1 is MDHEN, CDR2 SYDVKM. Germline trimming cut 5 bases from V and 1 base from J; bases unmatched to any gene: 16. The length of the CDR3 is 21 residues. CDR3 sequence (DNA): TGTGCCAGCAGTACCCGAAATTGGGGACTAGCGGGAGGAGGGGGCACAGATACGCAGTATTTT. Translation: CASSTRNWGLAGGGGTDTQYF.

This chain joins TRBV5-8 and TRBJ1-4; the D is unclear. The CDR3 runs to 16 residues. The germline gives CDR1 SGHTS, CDR2 YDEGEE. With 0 bases removed from V and 0 bases from J, the gap between germline ends came to 9 bases. CDR3 loop: CASSLGLGATNEKLFF. The CDR3 region has the DNA TGTGCCAGCAGCTTGGGTCTCGGCGCAACTAATGAAAAACTGTTTTTT. Full variable domain (outside the CDR3, taken from reference TRBV5-8 and TRBJ1-4): EAGVTQSPTHLIKTRGQQATLRCSPISGHTSVYWYQQALGLGLQFLLWYDEGEERNRGNFPPRFSGRQFPNYSSELNVNALELEDSALYLCASSLGLGATNEKLFFGSGTQLSVL.

This clonotype has ten or more counts. The chain employs TRBV12-3 or TRBV12-4 and TRBJ2-5, with D unclear. The V gene lost 4 bases and the J gene lost 2 bases, with 8 bases spanning the gap. The CDR3 is 13 residues long. CDR3 sequence (DNA): TGTGCCAGCAGTTCGTCTCCTCAAGAGACCCAGTACTTC. Translated, it gives CASSSSPQETQYF.

This clonotype has a single count. The gene calls are TRBV28 and TRBJ2-2; 10 bases are shared with TRBD2. Per germline, CDR1 MDHEN and CDR2 SYDVKM. The CDR3 sequence is 16 residues long. After removal of 6 bases from V and 0 bases from J, the junction contained 4 bases not matched to a gene. The CDR3 sequence: CASRFLAGANTGELFF. Written as DNA, the CDR3 is TGTGCCAGCAGATTCCTAGCGGGAGCGAACACCGGGGAGCTGTTTTTT.

This clonotype was observed many times. The gene calls are TRBV5-1 and TRBJ2-2; maybe TRBD2 (6 bases). V was shortened by 2 bases and J by 6 bases, with 14 bases between the two germline ends. CDR3 length: 15 residues. Germline V gene sequence: CDR1 SGHRS, CDR2 YFSETQ. The CDR3 bases are TGCGCCAGCAGCTTTACGGTTAGCGGATCCGGGGAGCTGTTTTTT. Amino acid sequence: CASSFTVSGSGELFF.

This clonotype occurred a few times. The chain carries TRBV3-1 and TRBJ1-2; 8 nucleotides align to TRBD1. CDR3 length: 15 residues. The germline V gene encodes CDR1 LGHDT and CDR2 YNNKEL (reference sequence). The junction had 7 bases not matched to a gene; V was cut back by 3 bases and J by 4 bases. CDR3 bases: TGTGCCAGCAGCCACGGGACAGGAGGGGGCTATGGCTACACCTTC. It codes for CASSHGTGGGYGYTF.

This clonotype has at least ten counts. The chain has TRBV7-2 and TRBJ1-1, with D perhaps TRBD1 (5 bases). This CDR3 has 12 amino acids. Trimming removed 1 base from V and 11 bases from J, with 11 bases in between. The germline CDR1 and CDR2 sequences are SGHTA and FQGNSA. The CDR3 reads CASSLVRGWAFF. In nucleotides, the CDR3 is TGTGCCAGCAGCTTAGTGCGGGGGTGGGCTTTCTTT.

This rearrangement joins TRBV12-3 or TRBV12-4 to TRBJ2-7, with no clear D. Trimming pared 3 bases from V and 4 bases from J, leaving 19 bases between. The CDR3 is made up of 16 amino acids. For the CDR3, the DNA is TGTGCCAGCAGTTTTTCGAAGGGCCAGACTCGTTACGAGCAGTACTTC. Residues: CASSFSKGQTRYEQYF.

V gene TRBV20-1 combines with J gene TRBJ1-1, with D tentatively TRBD1 (5 bases). The CDR3 contains 15 residues. Germline-derived CDR1 and CDR2 are DFQATT and SNEGSKA (reference sequence). V was trimmed by 3 bases and J by 2 bases, leaving 16 bases between them. The CDR3 here is CSARATTESNTEAFF. CDR3 nucleotide sequence: TGCAGTGCTAGGGCGACGACAGAATCCAACACTGAAGCTTTCTTT.

Only a few counts were recorded for this clonotype. The chain couples TRBV27 to TRBJ2-3; D is uncertain. The CDR3 contains 12 residues. Looked up from germline, CDR1 is MNHEY and CDR2 is SMNVEV (reference sequence). Trimming removed 6 bases at V and 8 bases at J, with 12 bases between. The CDR3 DNA is TGTGCCAGCAGCAACTCAGCACTTACGCAGTATTTT. This codes for CASSNSALTQYF.

The rearrangement uses TRBV6-2 or TRBV6-3 and TRBJ2-2, with 8 positions matching TRBD2. The V and J ends lost 6 bases and 4 bases, in that order; junction bases with no gene match: 10. Germline-derived CDR1 and CDR2 are MNHEY and SVGEGT. The CDR3 consists of 16 residues. The CDR3 sequence: CASRGLSGSVTGELFF. The CDR3 coding sequence is TGTGCCAGCAGAGGACTGAGCGGGAGCGTCACCGGGGAGCTGTTTTTT.

This clonotype was counted many times. This chain joins TRBV4-3 and TRBJ2-3, with 7 nucleotides matching TRBD1. Germline V gene data show CDR1 as LGHNA and CDR2 as YSLEER. The CDR3 contains 16 residues. V lost 2 bases, J lost 2 bases, and 7 bases stayed unmatched. In DNA, the CDR3 is TGCGCCAGCAGCCAACTGGGACAGATAGACACAGATACGCAGTATTTT. Its translation is CASSQLGQIDTDTQYF.

About this clonotype itself: Because it lacks the conserved phenylalanine or tryptophan at the end, this CDR3 is likely a read error. In DNA form, the CDR3 reads TGTGCCAGCAGTCTGCTGTTGGATGGGGCCAACGTCCTGACTCTC. This codes for CASSLLLDGANVLTL. The chain recombines TRBV27 with TRBJ2-6, with D uncertain. This CDR3 is 15 amino acids long. Per germline, CDR1 MNHEY and CDR2 SMNVEV (reference sequence). The ends were cut back, 5 bases at V and 3 bases at J, with 11 bases in the middle.

With regard to this clonotype: A much larger clone differs from this one at a single base, so this may be a read error. The V and J genes are TRBV11-1 and TRBJ1-2, with TRBD1 identical over 9 bases. The CDR3 totals 15 residues. In germline, CDR1 is SGHAT, CDR2 FQDESV (reference sequence). CDR3: CASSRTGTGIYSYTF. CDR3 nucleotide sequence: TGTGCCAGCAGCCGAACCGGGACAGGGATCTATAGCTACACCTTC.